One and the same sample provided the 23 T cell receptor beta chains below, sequenced in a study of early T cells in non-severe SARS-CoV-2 infection. TCRdb re-derived calls from the 5' RACE reads in MiXCR, one entry per CDR3 protein. Among 60,000 or so distinct CDR3 sequences listed, under 15% were seen once. Sequencing was performed on whole blood. Receptor source: an adult who was a healthcare worker with PCR-confirmed SARS-CoV-2 infection or an uninfected control (not recorded which).

Comment on this clonotype: A much larger clone lies one base from this, so it may be a read error. This chain connects TRBV6-1 to TRBJ1-2; D remains unclear. Germline V gene lookup returns CDR1 MNHNS and CDR2 SASEGT. Trimming took off 6 bases at V and 4 bases at J, with 9 bases between the two ends. The CDR3 covers 12 residues. DNA of the CDR3: TGTGCCAGCAGCAGAGAAGGCTATGGCTACACCTTC. Amino acids: CASSREGYGYTF.

This clonotype was counted only a few times. The CDR3 region has the DNA TGCAGTGCTAGCCCTGGGGGGCAGGGCCGACGCAATCAGCCCCAGCATTTT. It yields the protein CSASPGGQGRRNQPQHF. This chain links TRBV20-1 with TRBJ1-5; D perhaps matches TRBD1 (6 bases). Between the trimmed V and J ends, which lost 3 bases and 2 bases, there was a span of 20 bases. Looked up from germline, CDR1 is DFQATT and CDR2 is SNEGSKA (reference sequence). The CDR3 consists of 17 residues.

This clonotype was picked up many times. The chain uses TRBV7-9 and TRBJ1-5; 8 nucleotides line up with TRBD1. The CDR3 has 13 amino acids. V dropped 5 bases and J dropped 6; count of bases not matched to a gene: 3. CDR1 is SEHNR, CDR2 FQNEAQ, per germline (reference sequence). CDR3 sequence: CASSNDRGQPQHF. The CDR3, as DNA: TGTGCCAGCAGCAACGACAGGGGTCAGCCCCAGCATTTT.

This clonotype was found many times. This chain uses TRBV19 with TRBJ2-2; no clear D. Germline loops: CDR1 LNHDA, CDR2 SQIVND (reference sequence). The CDR3 covers 14 residues. V gave up 4 bases and J gave up 0 bases, with 6 bases separating them. CDR3 sequence reads: CASSSVSNTGELFF. The CDR3 coding sequence is TGTGCCAGTAGTAGCGTCTCGAACACCGGGGAGCTGTTTTTT.

This clonotype was seen a handful of times. The V and J genes are TRBV20-1 and TRBJ2-7; 10 nucleotides align to TRBD2. This CDR3 comprises 15 residues. Trimming cost V 5 bases and J 2 bases; bases outside gene matches: 9. Germline lookup yields CDR1 DFQATT and CDR2 SNEGSKA (reference sequence). The CDR3 loop reads CSARPSGRQTYEQYF. The CDR3 nucleotides are TGCAGTGCTCGGCCTAGCGGGAGACAAACCTACGAGCAGTACTTC.

The V gene is TRBV20-1, the J gene TRBJ2-7, with TRBD1 matching 9 bases. V lost 8 bases, J lost 0 bases, and 5 bases stayed unmatched. The germline CDR1 and CDR2 sequences are DFQATT and SNEGSKA (reference sequence). The CDR3 has 13 amino acids. This chain's CDR3 is CSTGQGSSYEQYF. CDR3 nucleotide sequence: TGCAGTACCGGACAGGGGAGCTCCTACGAGCAGTACTTC.

In its sample, this clonotype was seen many times. The chain joins TRBV10-2 to TRBJ1-5; D is ambiguous. The CDR3 consists of 13 residues. The germline V gene encodes CDR1 WSHSY and CDR2 SAAADI. V lost 0 bases to trimming and J lost 6 bases, with 6 bases between them. For the CDR3, the DNA is TGCGCCAGCAGTGAGTCAGGATCTCAGCCCCAGCATTTT. Translation gives CASSESGSQPQHF.

The J gene is TRBJ2-1, the V gene TRBV3-1, with 8 nucleotides matching TRBD1. The germline V gene has CDR1 LGHDT and CDR2 YNNKEL (reference sequence). The J segment lost 1 base and the V segment lost 1 base, leaving 3 bases of the junction unmatched. The CDR3 length is 16 residues. The CDR3 sequence: CASSQGDRGSYNEQFF. The CDR3 nucleotides are TGTGCCAGCAGCCAAGGCGACAGGGGTTCCTACAATGAGCAGTTCTTC.

The rearrangement links TRBV3-1 to TRBJ2-3; D unresolved. Germline V gene lookup returns CDR1 LGHDT and CDR2 YNNKEL (reference sequence). V was clipped by 2 bases and J by 4 bases, with 7 bases between them. This CDR3 has 13 residues. The chain's CDR3 is CASSQTLADTQYF. CDR3 nucleotides: TGTGCCAGCAGCCAAACCTTGGCAGATACGCAGTATTTT.

The chain joins TRBV11-3 to TRBJ1-2; D gene uncertain. This CDR3 region has 11 residues. V gave up 5 bases and J gave up 8 bases, with 9 bases separating them. Per the germline V gene, CDR1 is SGHNT and CDR2 is YENEEA. CDR3 region: CASSISRGYTF. The CDR3 nucleotides read TGTGCCAGCAGCATCAGCCGAGGCTACACCTTC.

V gene TRBV9 combines with J gene TRBJ1-1, with 7 bases that match TRBD1. After removal of 3 bases from V and 7 bases from J, the junction contained 6 bases not matched to a gene. This CDR3 comprises 13 residues. Germline lookup yields CDR1 SGDLS and CDR2 YYNGEE. The DNA of the CDR3 is TGTGCCAGCAGCGCGAGACAGGGCGATGAAGCTTTCTTT. Translation: CASSARQGDEAFF. Full variable domain (outside the CDR3, taken from reference TRBV9 and TRBJ1-1): DSGVTQTPKHLITATGQRVTLRCSPRSGDLSVYWYQQSLDQGLQFLIQYYNGEERAKGNILERFSAQQFPDLHSELNLSSLELGDSALYFCASSARQGDEAFFGQGTRLTVV.

The CDR3 coding sequence is TGTGCCTGGAGCCCCGGGACAGCTATCAATCAGCCCCAGCATTTT. Amino acid sequence: CAWSPGTAINQPQHF. The chain is built from TRBV30 and TRBJ1-5, with 7 bases that match TRBD1. CDR1 and CDR2 from the germline V gene are GTSNPN and SVGIG (reference sequence). The length of the CDR3 is 15 residues. The V segment lost 3 bases and the J segment 3 bases; nucleotides outside the gene matches: 8.

The table lists this clonotype with many counts. The rearrangement links TRBV7-9 to TRBJ2-3, with TRBD1 matching over 7 bases. The CDR3 has 15 amino acids. Germline values: CDR1 SEHNR, CDR2 FQNEAQ (reference sequence). V shed 5 bases and J 5 bases; nucleotides not matched to a gene: 10. In DNA, the CDR3 is TGTGCCAGCAGCGAGACAGGGTCAGGGGGAGATACGCAGTATTTT. Translated, it gives CASSETGSGGDTQYF.

This clonotype has only a few counts. V usage is TRBV20-1 and J usage is TRBJ2-7; 8 nucleotides match TRBD1. Germline lookup yields CDR1 DFQATT and CDR2 SNEGSKA (reference sequence). This CDR3 contains 15 residues. The J segment lost 3 bases and the V segment lost 5 bases, leaving 12 bases of the junction unmatched. The CDR3: CSALRSDRGDYEQYF. For the CDR3, the DNA is TGCAGTGCTCTCCGATCCGACAGGGGAGACTACGAGCAGTACTTC.

This clonotype turned up a few times. CDR3 sequence reads: CASSQDLGGELFF. The DNA of the CDR3 is TGCGCCAGCAGCCAAGATTTGGGAGGGGAGCTGTTTTTT. The chain is built from TRBV4-3 and TRBJ2-2; D gene ambiguous. Germline-derived CDR1 and CDR2 are LGHNA and YSLEER. V gave up 0 bases and J gave up 8 bases, with 7 bases separating them. The CDR3 is 13 amino acids.

The chain combines TRBV20-1 with TRBJ1-2; D is unclear. The V gene's germline CDR1 is DFQATT and CDR2 SNEGSKA (reference sequence). V shed 3 bases and J shed 1 base, with 15 bases lying between them. The CDR3 sequence is 15 residues long. CDR3 protein: CSASRDSEVNYGYTF. CDR3 DNA sequence: TGCAGTGCTAGTCGCGATTCGGAGGTTAACTATGGCTACACCTTC.

The rearrangement links TRBV11-2 to TRBJ2-5; TRBD1 or TRBD2 may be the D gene (5 bases each). With 5 bases removed from V and 0 bases from J, the gap between germline ends came to 13 bases. CDR3 length: 15 residues. Per germline, CDR1 SGHAT and CDR2 FQNNGV. CDR3 nucleotide sequence: TGTGCCAGCAGCCTTGGGACGTCCCACCAAGAGACCCAGTACTTC. Its translation is CASSLGTSHQETQYF.

This clonotype has just a few counts. J is TRBJ2-3 and V is TRBV7-9; the D is unclear. The CDR3 has 11 residues. Per the germline V gene, CDR1 is SEHNR and CDR2 is FQNEAQ (reference sequence). Deletions cut 3 bases from V and 13 bases from J, with 11 bases between. The CDR3 loop reads CASSFTQEEYF. In nucleotides, the CDR3 is TGTGCCAGCAGCTTTACCCAAGAGGAGTATTTT.

The chain couples TRBV24-1 to TRBJ2-1, with D unresolved. This CDR3 is built from 14 residues. Per the germline V gene, CDR1 is KGHDR and CDR2 is SFDVKD. Trimming took off 1 base at V and 9 bases at J, with 12 bases between the two ends. CDR3 region: CATSDFPTSVEQFF. The CDR3, as DNA: TGTGCCACCAGTGATTTTCCCACTTCGGTTGAGCAGTTCTTC.

There are many counts of this clonotype. This chain connects TRBV30 to TRBJ2-7; 8 bases align to TRBD2. The ends lost 4 bases at V and 4 bases at J; junction bases unmatched: 12. The CDR3 is 15 residues long. Per the germline V gene, CDR1 is GTSNPN and CDR2 is SVGIG (reference sequence). The CDR3 nucleotides read TGTGCCTGGAACTTACGGGGGGGATTGTCATACGAGCAGTACTTC. It codes for CAWNLRGGLSYEQYF.

The rearrangement joins TRBV28 to TRBJ1-1, with 8 bases lining up with TRBD1. The CDR3 consists of 15 residues. Germline CDR1 and CDR2: MDHEN and SYDVKM. V trimming: 7 bases; J trimming: 6 bases; junction bases outside the gene matches: 13. The CDR3 bases are TGTGCCAGCACCACACCAGGGGGCGGATGGGCTGAAGCTTTCTTT. It codes for CASTTPGGGWAEAFF.

This clonotype was seen ten or more times. As DNA, the CDR3 is TGTGCCAGCAGCTCTACCTCCGGGACTAGCTACGAGCAGTACTTC. This sequence encodes CASSSTSGTSYEQYF. The rearrangement joins TRBV11-2 to TRBJ2-7, with 8 bases identical to TRBD2. J was trimmed by 3 bases and V by 4 bases; bases with no gene match: 8. The CDR3 totals 15 residues. CDR1 is SGHAT and CDR2 is FQNNGV in the germline V gene.

This clonotype appeared many times. The chain couples TRBV5-1 to TRBJ2-1; maybe TRBD2 (5 bases). The CDR3 is 14 residues long. The germline V gene encodes CDR1 SGHRS and CDR2 YFSETQ. Trimming cost V 4 bases and J 6 bases, with 14 bases left between them. CDR3 DNA sequence: TGCGCCAGCAGCGAAACCGGGAACTCCAATGAGCAGTTCTTC. Protein: CASSETGNSNEQFF.